This T cell receptor beta chain was recovered during a study of T cells in Graves' hyperthyroidism and ophthalmopathy. This clonotype has a count of ten or more. Its cognate antigen is unknown. Per the germline V gene, CDR1 is MNHEY and CDR2 is SVGAGI. V was clipped by 2 bases and J by 6 bases, with 18 bases between them. The CDR3 has 16 amino acids. TCR beta CDR3 region amplification was performed from RNA transcripts. Carried out on the TCR CDR3, a first-round RT-PCR used the HTBI primer set. TCRdb used MiXCR to reprocess the multiplex PCR reads, holding one entry per CDR3 protein. This sample has roughly 170,000 distinct CDR3 sequences, with 9.4% found just once. Patients were excluded because of uncontrolled infection, other autoimmune disease, pregnancy or lactation. Study-wide points: Using 13 V-J features, a model discriminated ophthalmopathy from stable hyperthyroidism.

This receptor was taken from a woman in her late teens or twenties with Graves' hyperthyroidism that later progressed to Graves' ophthalmopathy. Sequenced: blood. The chain carries TRBV6-5 and TRBJ2-3; possibly TRBD1 for D (6 bases). DNA for the CDR3: TGTGCCAGCAGTTACGAGGGACATCGATCCTCGGATACGCAGTATTTT. The encoded protein is CASSYEGHRSSDTQYF.